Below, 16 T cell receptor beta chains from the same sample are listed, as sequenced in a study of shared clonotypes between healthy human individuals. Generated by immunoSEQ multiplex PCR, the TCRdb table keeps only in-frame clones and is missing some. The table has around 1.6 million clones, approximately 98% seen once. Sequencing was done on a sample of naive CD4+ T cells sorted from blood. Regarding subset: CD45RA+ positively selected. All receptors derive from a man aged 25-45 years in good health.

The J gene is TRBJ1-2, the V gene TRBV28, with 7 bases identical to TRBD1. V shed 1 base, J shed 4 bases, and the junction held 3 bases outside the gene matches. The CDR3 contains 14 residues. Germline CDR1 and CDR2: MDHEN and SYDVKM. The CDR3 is CASSLFRQGYGYTF. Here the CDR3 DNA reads TGTGCCAGCAGTTTATTTCGACAGGGCTATGGCTACACCTTC.

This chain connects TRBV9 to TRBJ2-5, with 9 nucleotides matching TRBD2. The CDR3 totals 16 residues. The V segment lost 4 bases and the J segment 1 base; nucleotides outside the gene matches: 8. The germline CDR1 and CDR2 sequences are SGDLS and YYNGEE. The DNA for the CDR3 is TGTGCCAGCAGCACTCGACTAGCGGCTACCCAAGAGACCCAGTACTTC. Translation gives CASSTRLAATQETQYF.

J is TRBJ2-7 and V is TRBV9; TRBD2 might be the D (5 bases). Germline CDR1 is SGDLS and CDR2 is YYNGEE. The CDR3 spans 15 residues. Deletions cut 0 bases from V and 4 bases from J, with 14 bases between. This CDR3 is CASSVASGSKYEQYF. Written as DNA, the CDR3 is TGTGCCAGCAGCGTAGCCTCTGGGAGTAAGTACGAGCAGTACTTC. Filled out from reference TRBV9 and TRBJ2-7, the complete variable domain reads DSGVTQTPKHLITATGQRVTLRCSPRSGDLSVYWYQQSLDQGLQFLIQYYNGEERAKGNILERFSAQQFPDLHSELNLSSLELGDSALYFCASSVASGSKYEQYFGPGTRLTVT.

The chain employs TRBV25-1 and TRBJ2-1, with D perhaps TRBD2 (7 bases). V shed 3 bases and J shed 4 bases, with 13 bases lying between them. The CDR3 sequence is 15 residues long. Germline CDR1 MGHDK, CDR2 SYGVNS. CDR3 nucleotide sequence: TGTGCCAGCAGTGATCTACAGGGACTATACAATGAGCAGTTCTTC. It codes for CASSDLQGLYNEQFF.

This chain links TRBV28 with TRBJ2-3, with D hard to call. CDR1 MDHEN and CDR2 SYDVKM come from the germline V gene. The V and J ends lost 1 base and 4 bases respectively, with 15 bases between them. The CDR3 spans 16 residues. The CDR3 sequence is CASSLFGRSSADTQYF. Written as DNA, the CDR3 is TGTGCCAGCAGTTTATTCGGGCGATCGAGCGCAGATACGCAGTATTTT.

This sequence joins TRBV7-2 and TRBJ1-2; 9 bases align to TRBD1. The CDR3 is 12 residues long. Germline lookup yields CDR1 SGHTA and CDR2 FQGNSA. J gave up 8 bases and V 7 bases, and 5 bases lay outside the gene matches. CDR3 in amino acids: CASTRDREGYTF. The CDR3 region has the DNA TGTGCCAGCACCCGGGACAGGGAAGGCTACACCTTC.

The CDR3 region has the DNA TGCAGCGTTCAGGGATTAACGCGGGAGCAGTTCTTC. This codes for CSVQGLTREQFF. V is TRBV29-1 and J is TRBJ2-1; D is perhaps TRBD1 (5 bases). The germline V gene encodes CDR1 SQVTM and CDR2 ANQGSEA. V gave up 5 bases and J gave up 10 bases, with 15 bases separating them. The CDR3 is 12 residues long.

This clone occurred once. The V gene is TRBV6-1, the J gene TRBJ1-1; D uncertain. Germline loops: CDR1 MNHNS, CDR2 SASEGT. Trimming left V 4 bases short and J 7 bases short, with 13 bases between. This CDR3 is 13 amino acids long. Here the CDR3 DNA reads TGTGCCAGCAGTGTATCCGGGTTGGTTGAAGCTTTCTTT. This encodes CASSVSGLVEAFF.

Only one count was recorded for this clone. The chain's CDR3 is CASSYSFGLPVYEQYF. CDR3 nucleotides: TGTGCCAGCAGTTATTCCTTCGGACTTCCAGTCTACGAGCAGTACTTC. The chain carries TRBV6-5 and TRBJ2-7, with D perhaps matching TRBD2 (5 bases). The V gene's germline CDR1 is MNHEY and CDR2 SVGAGI. V was trimmed by 3 bases and J by 3 bases, leaving 18 bases between them. The CDR3 has 16 residues.

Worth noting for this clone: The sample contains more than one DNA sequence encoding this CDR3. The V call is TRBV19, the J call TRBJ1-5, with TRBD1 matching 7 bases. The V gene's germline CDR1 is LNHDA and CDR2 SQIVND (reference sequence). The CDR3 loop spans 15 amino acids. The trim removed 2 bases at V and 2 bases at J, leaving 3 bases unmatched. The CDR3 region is CASSILGTGNQPQHF. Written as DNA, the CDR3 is TGTGCCAGTAGTATATTAGGGACAGGCAATCAGCCCCAGCATTTT.

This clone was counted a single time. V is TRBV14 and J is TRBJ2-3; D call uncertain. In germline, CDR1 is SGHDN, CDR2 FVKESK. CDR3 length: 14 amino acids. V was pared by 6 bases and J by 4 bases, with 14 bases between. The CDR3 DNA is TGTGCCAGCAGTCACCGGGCCCCACCAGATACGCAGTATTTT. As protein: CASSHRAPPDTQYF.

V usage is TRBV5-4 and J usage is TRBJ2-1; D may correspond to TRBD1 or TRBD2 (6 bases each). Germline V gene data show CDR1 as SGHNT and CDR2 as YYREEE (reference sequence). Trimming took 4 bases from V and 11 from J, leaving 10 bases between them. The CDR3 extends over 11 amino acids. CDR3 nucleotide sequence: TGTGCCAGCAGCCTAGGGGGGAAGCAGTTCTTC. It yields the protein CASSLGGKQFF.

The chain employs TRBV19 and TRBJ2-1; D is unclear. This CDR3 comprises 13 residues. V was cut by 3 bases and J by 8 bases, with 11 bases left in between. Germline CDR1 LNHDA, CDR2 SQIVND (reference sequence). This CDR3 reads CASSIFNDDEQFF. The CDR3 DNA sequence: TGTGCCAGTAGTATCTTTAACGACGATGAGCAGTTCTTC. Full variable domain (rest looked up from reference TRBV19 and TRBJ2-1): DGGITQSPKYLFRKEGQNVTLSCEQNLNHDAMYWYRQDPGQGLRLIYYSQIVNDFQKGDIAEGYSVSREKKESFPLTVTSAQKNPTAFYLCASSIFNDDEQFFGPGTRLTVL.

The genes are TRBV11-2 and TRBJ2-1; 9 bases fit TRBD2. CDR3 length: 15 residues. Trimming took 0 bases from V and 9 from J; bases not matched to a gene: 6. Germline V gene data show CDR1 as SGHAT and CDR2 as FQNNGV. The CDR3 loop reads CASSLDSGSSSEQFF. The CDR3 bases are TGTGCCAGCAGCTTAGATAGCGGGAGTTCGAGTGAGCAGTTCTTC.

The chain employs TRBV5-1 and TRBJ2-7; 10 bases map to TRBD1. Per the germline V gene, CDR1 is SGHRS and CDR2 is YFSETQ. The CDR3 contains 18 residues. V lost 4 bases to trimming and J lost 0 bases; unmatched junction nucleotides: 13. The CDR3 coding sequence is TGCGCCAGCAGCCCGGGACAGGGGAATTTACGGAGCTCCTACGAGCAGTACTTC. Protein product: CASSPGQGNLRSSYEQYF.

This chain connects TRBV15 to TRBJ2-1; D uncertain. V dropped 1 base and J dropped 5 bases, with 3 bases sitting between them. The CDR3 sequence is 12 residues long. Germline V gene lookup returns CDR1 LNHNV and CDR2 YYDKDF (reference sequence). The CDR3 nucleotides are TGTGCCACCAGCAGAGTTCACAATGAGCAGTTCTTC. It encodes CATSRVHNEQFF.